This T cell receptor (beta chain) originates from a study of T cell repertoires in cytomegalovirus infection. As for the study in general: It was the public TCR beta signatures that indicated both CMV infection and matching HLA type. Study results and caveats: CMV-specific HLA-C-restricted TCR beta clonotypes dominated the ex vivo response. Adding up the frequency of public TCR beta families identified people who carried CMV plus the relevant HLA.

TCRdb reprocessed the reads with MiXCR, giving one entry per CDR3 protein. The sample shows around 130,000 distinct CDR3 sequences, 7% to 9.5% of them seen only once. The CDR3 consists of 15 residues. The V segment lost 7 bases and the J segment 5 bases; nucleotides outside the gene matches: 7. Germline CDR1 and CDR2: MNHEY and SVGEGT. This clonotype was observed at least ten times. What it recognizes is unknown. The clonotype originates from a human donor in good health (CMV status not recorded). Some clones in this sample may be carry-over from other donors' samples. The material sequenced was PBMCs. The chain links TRBV6-2 or TRBV6-3 to TRBJ2-2, with TRBD2 identical over 10 bases. CDR3 protein: CASTLAGGRTGELFF. The CDR3 DNA is TGTGCCAGCACCTTAGCGGGGGGCCGGACCGGGGAGCTGTTTTTT.